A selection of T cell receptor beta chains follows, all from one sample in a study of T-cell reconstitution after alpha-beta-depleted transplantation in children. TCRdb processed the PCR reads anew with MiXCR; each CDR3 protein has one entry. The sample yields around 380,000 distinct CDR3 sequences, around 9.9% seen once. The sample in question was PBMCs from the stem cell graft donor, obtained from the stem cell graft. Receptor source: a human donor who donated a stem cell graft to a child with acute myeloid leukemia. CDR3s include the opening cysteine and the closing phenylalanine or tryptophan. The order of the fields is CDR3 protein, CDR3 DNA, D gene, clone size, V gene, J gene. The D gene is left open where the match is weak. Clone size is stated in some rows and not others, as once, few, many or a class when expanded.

CDR3 protein: CASSPSRERTTEAFF; CDR3 DNA: TGTGCCAGCTCACCGAGCCGCGAGCGTACCACTGAAGCTTTCTTT; D gene: NA; clone size: many; V gene: TRBV18; J gene: TRBJ1-1
CDR3 protein: CASSLANQNIQYF; CDR3 DNA: TGTGCCAGCAGCTTAGCGAACCAAAACATTCAGTACTTC; D gene: NA; clone size: many; V gene: TRBV7-2; J gene: TRBJ2-4
CDR3 protein: CASSLQGRNSPLHF; CDR3 DNA: TGTGCCAGCAGCTTACAGGGTCGCAATTCACCCCTCCACTTT; D gene: NA; clone size: many; V gene: TRBV7-2; J gene: TRBJ1-6
CDR3 protein: CSARSLESYNEQFF; CDR3 DNA: TGCAGTGCTAGAAGCCTGGAATCCTACAATGAGCAGTTCTTC; D gene: NA; clone size: NA; V gene: TRBV20-1; J gene: TRBJ2-1
CDR3 protein: CASSPPGQGNEQFF; CDR3 DNA: TGTGCCAGCAGTCCTCCGGGACAGGGAAATGAGCAGTTCTTC; D gene: TRBD1; clone size: NA; V gene: TRBV5-4; J gene: TRBJ2-1
CDR3 protein: CAWTRWGTGDMTEAFF; CDR3 DNA: TGTGCCTGGACCCGGTGGGGGACAGGGGATATGACTGAAGCTTTCTTT; D gene: TRBD1; clone size: NA; V gene: TRBV30; J gene: TRBJ1-1
CDR3 protein: CASINKAYEQYF; CDR3 DNA: TGTGCCAGCATCAACAAGGCCTACGAGCAGTACTTC; D gene: NA; clone size: few; V gene: TRBV6-5; J gene: TRBJ2-7
CDR3 protein: CASSLSFSNTEAFF; CDR3 DNA: TGTGCCAGCAGCTTATCGTTCAGCAACACTGAAGCTTTCTTT; D gene: NA; clone size: NA; V gene: TRBV11-2; J gene: TRBJ1-1
CDR3 protein: CASSASGSQNEKLFF; CDR3 DNA: TGTGCCAGCAGCGCCAGTGGATCGCAGAATGAAAAACTGTTTTTT; D gene: NA; clone size: NA; V gene: TRBV9; J gene: TRBJ1-4
CDR3 protein: CASTPGGNTEAFF; CDR3 DNA: TGTGCCAGCACCCCTGGGGGGAACACTGAAGCTTTCTTT; D gene: NA; clone size: few; V gene: TRBV12-3/TRBV12-4; J gene: TRBJ1-1
CDR3 protein: CASRAGRQETQYF; CDR3 DNA: TGTGCCAGCAGGGCAGGTCGGCAAGAGACCCAGTACTTC; D gene: NA; clone size: NA; V gene: TRBV12-3/TRBV12-4; J gene: TRBJ2-5
CDR3 protein: CSVATGVQETQYF; CDR3 DNA: TGCAGCGTCGCGACAGGGGTCCAAGAGACCCAGTACTTC; D gene: TRBD1; clone size: many; V gene: TRBV29-1; J gene: TRBJ2-5
CDR3 protein: CSARTGRETQYF; CDR3 DNA: TGCAGTGCGAGGACAGGGAGGGAGACCCAGTACTTC; D gene: TRBD1; clone size: many; V gene: TRBV20-1; J gene: TRBJ2-5
CDR3 protein: CASSPLTNNEQFF; CDR3 DNA: TGTGCCAGCAGTCCTCTGACGAACAATGAGCAGTTCTTC; D gene: NA; clone size: few; V gene: TRBV6-5; J gene: TRBJ2-1
CDR3 protein: CSAIRTGFGTEAFF; CDR3 DNA: TGCAGTGCAATCAGGACAGGGTTTGGCACTGAAGCTTTCTTT; D gene: TRBD1; clone size: many; V gene: TRBV20-1; J gene: TRBJ1-1
CDR3 protein: CSGVQGGHGYTF; CDR3 DNA: TGCAGCGGGGTTCAGGGGGGCCATGGCTACACCTTC; D gene: TRBD1; clone size: few; V gene: TRBV29-1; J gene: TRBJ1-2
CDR3 protein: CASSPVAREQFF; CDR3 DNA: TGTGCCAGCTCACCGGTAGCCCGGGAGCAGTTCTTC; D gene: NA; clone size: NA; V gene: TRBV18; J gene: TRBJ2-1
CDR3 protein: CASGSTGLAVYNEQFF; CDR3 DNA: TGTGCTAGTGGTTCGACGGGACTAGCGGTTTACAATGAGCAGTTCTTC; D gene: TRBD2; clone size: NA; V gene: TRBV12-5; J gene: TRBJ2-1
CDR3 protein: CSVEVWGLAGGTDTQYF; CDR3 DNA: TGCAGCGTTGAAGTTTGGGGACTAGCGGGAGGCACAGATACGCAGTATTTT; D gene: TRBD2; clone size: few; V gene: TRBV29-1; J gene: TRBJ2-3
CDR3 protein: CASSQEVTGQGAEKLFF; CDR3 DNA: TGCGCCAGCAGCCAAGAAGTGACCGGGCAGGGTGCTGAAAAACTGTTTTTT; D gene: NA; clone size: few; V gene: TRBV4-3; J gene: TRBJ1-4
CDR3 protein: CATSRGGSGANVLTF; CDR3 DNA: TGTGCCACCAGCCGCGGCGGGTCTGGGGCCAACGTCCTGACTTTC; D gene: NA; clone size: few; V gene: TRBV15; J gene: TRBJ2-6
CDR3 protein: CASSLVAGASYNEQFF; CDR3 DNA: TGCGCCAGCAGCTTGGTTGCGGGAGCCTCCTACAATGAGCAGTTCTTC; D gene: TRBD2; clone size: many; V gene: TRBV5-1; J gene: TRBJ2-1